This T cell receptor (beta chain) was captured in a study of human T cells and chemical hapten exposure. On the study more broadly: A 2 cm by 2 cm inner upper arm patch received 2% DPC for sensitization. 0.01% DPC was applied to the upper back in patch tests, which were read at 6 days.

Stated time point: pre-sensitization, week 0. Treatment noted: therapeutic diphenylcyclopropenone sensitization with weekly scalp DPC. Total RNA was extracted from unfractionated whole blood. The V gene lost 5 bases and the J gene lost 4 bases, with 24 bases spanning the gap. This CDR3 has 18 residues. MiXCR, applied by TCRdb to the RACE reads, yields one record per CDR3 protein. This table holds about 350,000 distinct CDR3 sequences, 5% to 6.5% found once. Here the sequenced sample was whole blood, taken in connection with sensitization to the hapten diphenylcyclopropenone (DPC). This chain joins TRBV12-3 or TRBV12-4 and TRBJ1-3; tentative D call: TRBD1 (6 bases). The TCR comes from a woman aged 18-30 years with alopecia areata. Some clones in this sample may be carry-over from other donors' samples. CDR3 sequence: CASSSPRDTNLRGNTIYF. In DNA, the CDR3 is TGTGCCAGCAGTAGCCCCCGGGACACGAATCTTAGGGGAAACACCATATATTTT.